The clone carrying this TCR beta chain came up many times. Its specificity is unknown. These data belong to a study of regulatory T cells in long-lasting Graves disease. Construction of the TCR beta libraries employed iRepertoire HTBI primers in conjunction with Arm-PCR of CDR3 regions. TCRdb independently ran MiXCR on the multiplex PCR reads; one entry per CDR3 protein. The table lists 450,000 to 500,000 distinct CDR3 sequences, around 15% of them singletons, with over 9% in the top ten. Findings and limits, study-wide: Relative to new patients (966), persistent patients exhibited greater sharing of public clonotypes (approximately 2,800).

This CDR3 spans 13 amino acids. With 5 bases removed from V and 4 bases from J, the gap between germline ends came to 10 bases. The germline V gene has CDR1 SGHTA and CDR2 FQGTGA. The time point was: newly diagnosed GD, antithyroid drugs for less than 3 months. Construction of the TCR library relied on RNA isolated from PBMCs. The sample was also linked to a second study, of T cells in Graves' hyperthyroidism and ophthalmopathy. That source adds: Most clonotypes expanded in thyroid above 0.001 were likewise present in blood.

The chain couples TRBV7-3 to TRBJ2-3; D tentatively fits TRBD1 or TRBD2 (5 bases each). The input for sequencing was peripheral blood mononuclear cells (PBMCs), taken at new diagnosis, from a patient treated with antithyroid drugs. This receptor was obtained from a man in his forties with Graves disease. CDR3: CASSTGAADTQYF. CDR3 nucleotides: TGTGCCAGCAGCACCGGGGCGGCAGATACGCAGTATTTT.